A few counts support the clone carrying this TCR beta chain. Its antigen is still unknown. Library preparation tagged each individual cDNA molecule with a unique molecular identifier. TCRdb re-called the RACE reads with MiXCR, one entry per CDR3 protein. In the table there are around 80,000 distinct CDR3 sequences, under 10% of which are singletons. The germline V gene encodes CDR1 MNHEY and CDR2 SVGEGT. CDR3 length: 10 residues. The V end lost 8 bases, the J end lost 10 bases, and 9 bases lay between the germline ends. Time point meaning: healthy volunteer bleed at 6 weeks. Total RNA was isolated from whole blood that had not been fractionated. This record belongs to a study of human T cells and chemical hapten exposure. The study, taken as a whole, reports: TCRs exceeding a frequency of 1 in 1000 stayed unchanged under DPC sensitization.

The V and J genes are TRBV6-2 or TRBV6-3 and TRBJ2-4, with a weak D call TRBD1 (5 bases). Sequencing used whole blood. The source of this sequence is a male donor in good health. Some clones in this sample may be carry-over from other donors' samples. The CDR3 loop is CASGRQIQYF. The CDR3 DNA reads TGTGCCAGCGGCCGACAGATTCAGTACTTC.